One sample yielded the 20 T cell receptor beta chains listed below, sequenced in a study of T cell repertoires in cytomegalovirus infection. TCRdb re-called the reads with MiXCR, one entry per CDR3 protein. The data hold some 390,000 distinct CDR3 sequences, with around 18% observed a single time. The sequenced sample consisted of PBMCs. These receptors all come from a human donor in good health (CMV status not recorded). Some clones in this sample may be carry-over from other donors' samples.

This clonotype was seen a few times. The V and J genes are TRBV25-1 and TRBJ1-6; D ambiguous. CDR3 length equals 14 residues. V shed 1 base and J shed 9 bases, with 10 bases lying between them. Germline loops: CDR1 MGHDK, CDR2 SYGVNS. The CDR3 nucleotides are TGTGCCAGCAGTGAATCGGGTAGAATTTCACCCCTCCACTTT. Amino acids: CASSESGRISPLHF.

This clonotype was seen at least ten times. The chain employs TRBV6-1 and TRBJ2-1; TRBD2 is a possible D gene (5 bases). Germline CDR1 reads MNHNS; CDR2 reads SASEGT. V gave up 6 bases and J gave up 0 bases, with 15 bases separating them. The CDR3 consists of 16 residues. The CDR3 loop is CASRRGAEGSYNEQFF. In DNA form, the CDR3 reads TGTGCCAGCAGAAGAGGAGCGGAAGGCTCCTACAATGAGCAGTTCTTC.

V is TRBV29-1 and J is TRBJ2-3; no definite D call. The germline V gene has CDR1 SQVTM and CDR2 ANQGSEA. Trimming shortened V by 1 base and J by 7 bases, and 6 bases separated the two germline ends. This CDR3 region has 11 residues. In DNA form, the CDR3 reads TGCAGCGTTGAAGTGGTTAATACGCAGTATTTT. Protein sequence: CSVEVVNTQYF.

This clonotype was recorded a few times. J is TRBJ1-5 and V is TRBV19; D possibly corresponds to TRBD1 (5 bases). The CDR3 loop spans 15 amino acids. V lost 5 bases, J lost 4 bases, and 15 bases lay in between. Germline V gene lookup returns CDR1 LNHDA and CDR2 SQIVND (reference sequence). The CDR3 sequence is CASSRQSRPNQPQHF. In nucleotides, the CDR3 is TGTGCCAGTAGTCGACAGAGTAGGCCTAATCAGCCCCAGCATTTT.

In its sample, this clonotype was seen a few times. The chain employs TRBV20-1 and TRBJ2-5; D is unresolved. CDR1 is DFQATT, CDR2 SNEGSKA, per germline (reference sequence). CDR3 size: 14 residues. The germline V and J ends were trimmed by 0 bases and 1 base, with 9 bases remaining between them. The CDR3 spells CSARDFYTQETQYF. CDR3 sequence (DNA): TGCAGTGCTAGAGATTTTTACACCCAAGAGACCCAGTACTTC.

This CDR3 reads CASSLPGLASTDTQYF. DNA for the CDR3: TGTGCCAGCAGTCTCCCGGGACTAGCTAGCACAGATACGCAGTATTTT. The genes are TRBV28 and TRBJ2-3; 9 positions agree with TRBD2. In germline, CDR1 is MDHEN, CDR2 SYDVKM. V lost 5 bases to trimming and J lost 0 bases; unmatched junction nucleotides: 6. The length of the CDR3 is 16 residues.

This clonotype was recorded at least ten times. The chain joins TRBV18 to TRBJ2-1; D gene uncertain. Germline V gives CDR1 KGHSH, CDR2 LQKENI. The CDR3 runs to 15 residues. V gave up 0 bases and J gave up 2 bases, with 8 bases separating them. The CDR3: CASSPPSLAYNEQFF. In DNA form, the CDR3 reads TGTGCCAGCTCACCACCTAGCCTAGCCTACAATGAGCAGTTCTTC.

The sample holds a few counts of this clonotype. The chain combines TRBV20-1 with TRBJ1-1, with D unresolved. Germline CDR1 DFQATT, CDR2 SNEGSKA (reference sequence). V was clipped by 3 bases and J by 6 bases, with 11 bases between them. This CDR3 spans 12 amino acids. In DNA, the CDR3 is TGCAGTGCTAGGGTCAGGTCCTCTGAAGCTTTCTTT. It yields the protein CSARVRSSEAFF.

This clonotype was observed many times. V and J are TRBV7-9 and TRBJ1-6; D is unclear. The CDR3 is 11 amino acids. Deletions cut 6 bases from V and 7 bases from J, with 4 bases between. Germline CDR1 and CDR2: SEHNR and FQNEAQ (reference sequence). CDR3 in amino acids: CASRGNSPLHF. The CDR3 region has the DNA TGTGCCAGCAGGGGGAATTCACCCCTCCACTTT.

This clonotype was observed a few times. The chain combines TRBV11-3 with TRBJ2-2; no reliable D call. CDR1 is SGHNT, CDR2 YENEEA, per germline. V was cut by 6 bases and J by 1 base, with 6 bases left in between. The CDR3 covers 13 residues. The CDR3, as DNA: TGTGCCAGCAGTGCCAAGAACACCGGGGAGCTGTTTTTT. It specifies CASSAKNTGELFF.

The rearrangement joins TRBV15 to TRBJ1-5, with D hard to call. Per the germline V gene, CDR1 is LNHNV and CDR2 is YYDKDF (reference sequence). Trimming took 3 bases from V and 0 from J, leaving 3 bases between them. The CDR3 covers 13 residues. CDR3 coding DNA: TGTGCCACCAGCAGTCGTAGCAATCAGCCCCAGCATTTT. Translating it yields CATSSRSNQPQHF.

The V call is TRBV5-5, the J call TRBJ1-4, with 10 positions matching TRBD1. The trim removed 3 bases at V and 6 bases at J, leaving 11 bases unmatched. Germline assignment: CDR1 SGHKS and CDR2 YYEKEE (reference sequence). The CDR3 sequence is 17 residues long. CDR3 coding DNA: TGTGCCAGCAGCTCATGGGGAACGGGACAGGGGTATGAAAAACTGTTTTTT. As protein: CASSSWGTGQGYEKLFF.

A few counts support this clonotype. The chain couples TRBV6-1 to TRBJ2-1; unclear D gene. The germline gives CDR1 MNHNS, CDR2 SASEGT. CDR3 length: 17 residues. Trimming pared 2 bases from V and 6 bases from J, leaving 20 bases between. DNA of the CDR3: TGTGCCAGCAGTGAAAGAGTAATGGCCCGCGGATTCAATGAGCAGTTCTTC. Protein sequence: CASSERVMARGFNEQFF.

The V gene is TRBV18, the J gene TRBJ2-1, with 10 bases fitting TRBD2. The germline gives CDR1 KGHSH, CDR2 LQKENI. CDR3 size: 16 residues. Trimming removed 3 bases from V and 5 bases from J; junction bases left unmatched: 7. The CDR3 DNA follows: TGTGCCAGCTCACCCTCAAGCGGGAGGGGTCACAATGAGCAGTTCTTC. Translation gives CASSPSSGRGHNEQFF.

This clonotype has only a few counts. This rearrangement joins TRBV11-2 to TRBJ1-4; D is possibly TRBD1 (6 bases). The V and J ends lost 5 bases and 2 bases respectively, with 12 bases between them. The CDR3 sequence is 15 residues long. CDR1 is SGHAT, CDR2 FQNNGV, per germline. CDR3 nucleotides: TGTGCCAGCAGCCCGCGGGGGCAGACTAATGAAAAACTGTTTTTT. This gives the protein CASSPRGQTNEKLFF. Full variable domain (rest looked up from reference TRBV11-2 and TRBJ1-4): EAGVAQSPRYKIIEKRQSVAFWCNPISGHATLYWYQQILGQGPKLLIQFQNNGVVDDSQLPKDRFSAERLKGVDSTLKIQPAKLEDSAVYLCASSPRGQTNEKLFFGSGTQLSVL.

This clonotype showed up just once. The chain employs TRBV20-1 and TRBJ2-7, with D possibly being TRBD2 (6 bases). Trimming cost V 5 bases and J 0 bases, with 11 bases left between them. The germline V gene has CDR1 DFQATT and CDR2 SNEGSKA (reference sequence). This CDR3 has 13 amino acids. CDR3 in amino acids: CSAFSGDSYEQYF. In DNA form, the CDR3 reads TGCAGTGCTTTTAGCGGCGACTCCTACGAGCAGTACTTC.

This clonotype has a count of ten or more. This sequence joins TRBV25-1 and TRBJ1-1; weak D call: TRBD1 (5 bases). Germline lookup yields CDR1 MGHDK and CDR2 SYGVNS. V gave up 6 bases and J gave up 4 bases, with 9 bases separating them. The CDR3 length is 12 residues. In DNA, the CDR3 is TGTGCCAGCAGAAGGGGATCCACTGAAGCTTTCTTT. Protein sequence: CASRRGSTEAFF.

The chain employs TRBV20-1 and TRBJ2-7; D is undetermined. The germline CDR1 and CDR2 sequences are DFQATT and SNEGSKA (reference sequence). Trimming pared 3 bases from V and 7 bases from J, leaving 16 bases between. There are 13 residues in the CDR3. The CDR3 nucleotides are TGCAGTGCTAGTTCTGACCGTCAGGAAGAGCAGTACTTC. Its translation: CSASSDRQEEQYF.

Ten or more counts support this clonotype. The chain uses TRBV20-1 and TRBJ1-5; TRBD1 might be the D (5 bases). CDR1 and CDR2 from the germline V gene are DFQATT and SNEGSKA (reference sequence). V lost 0 bases and J 0 bases, leaving 12 bases between the germline ends. The CDR3 has 16 amino acids. CDR3 coding DNA: TGCAGTGCTAGAGATGGGACGGTGACTAGCAATCAGCCCCAGCATTTT. This translates into CSARDGTVTSNQPQHF.

The table lists this clonotype with many counts. CDR3: CASSWGTTDTQYF. The CDR3 bases are TGTGCCAGCAGTTGGGGGACCACAGATACGCAGTATTTT. The V and J genes are TRBV12-3 or TRBV12-4 and TRBJ2-3, with D perhaps being TRBD1 or TRBD2 (5 bases each). The CDR3 runs 13 residues. Trimming removed 4 bases from V and 2 bases from J, with 7 bases in between.